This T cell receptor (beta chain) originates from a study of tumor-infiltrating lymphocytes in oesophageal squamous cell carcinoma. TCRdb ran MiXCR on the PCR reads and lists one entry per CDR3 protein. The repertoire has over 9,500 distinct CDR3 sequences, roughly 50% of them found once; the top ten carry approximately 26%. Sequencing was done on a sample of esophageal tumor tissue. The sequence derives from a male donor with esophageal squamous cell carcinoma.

The CDR3 DNA reads TGTGCCAGCAGCAGGGACAGGGGGATCGAGACCCAGTTCTTC. It codes for CASSRDRGIETQFF. This rearrangement joins TRBV12-3 or TRBV12-4 to TRBJ2-1; TRBD1 agrees at 11 bases. This CDR3 has 14 residues. The trim removed 6 bases at V and 13 bases at J, leaving 11 bases unmatched.